One sample yielded the 5 T cell receptor beta chains listed below, sequenced in a study of T cells in Graves' hyperthyroidism and ophthalmopathy. The TCR beta CDR3 regions underwent amplification using RNA transcripts as the source. Using the HTBI primer set, a first-round RT-PCR was run on the TCR CDR3. One entry per CDR3 protein, called by TCRdb with MiXCR from the multiplex PCR reads. The sample holds hundreds of thousands of distinct CDR3 sequences, just under 20% seen once. The sample comprised blood. Receptors were obtained from a man aged 40-49 years with Graves' ophthalmopathy.

This clonotype has a count of ten or more. The CDR3 DNA reads as TGTGCCAGCAGCCCCCCGCGGGGGGGGGTGGGGACTGAAGCTTTCTTT. It encodes CASSPPRGGVGTEAFF. The rearrangement links TRBV7-3 to TRBJ1-1; the D gene is possibly TRBD1 (5 bases). This CDR3 has 16 amino acids. Germline V gene data show CDR1 as SGHTA and CDR2 as FQGTGA. Trimming stripped 5 bases from V and 5 bases from J, with 21 bases between. Full variable domain (outside the CDR3, taken from reference TRBV7-3 and TRBJ1-1): GAGVSQTPSNKVTEKGKYVELRCDPISGHTALYWYRQSLGQGPEFLIYFQGTGAADDSGLPNDRFFAVRPEGSVSTLKIQRTERGDSAVYLCASSPPRGGVGTEAFFGQGTRLTVV.

The table lists this clonotype with a few counts. The V gene is TRBV28, the J gene TRBJ1-1; TRBD1 matches at 9 bases. V gave up 3 bases and J gave up 7 bases; unmatched junction bases: 6. The CDR3 covers 14 residues. Germline V gene sequence: CDR1 MDHEN, CDR2 SYDVKM. The CDR3 here is CASSLDRGGIEAFF. CDR3 nucleotide sequence: TGTGCCAGCAGTTTGGACAGGGGAGGAATTGAAGCTTTCTTT.

This chain connects TRBV10-3 to TRBJ1-6; TRBD1 agrees at 10 bases. Germline CDR1 is ENHRY and CDR2 is SYGVKD. The CDR3 extends over 14 amino acids. The V segment lost 11 bases and the J segment 5 bases; nucleotides outside the gene matches: 6. For the CDR3, the DNA is TGTGCCGCTGGGACAGGGGACCATAATTCACCCCTCCACTTT. It yields the protein CAAGTGDHNSPLHF.

Only a few counts were recorded for this clonotype. A much more abundant neighbour one base away suggests this may be a read error. This chain joins TRBV11-2 and TRBJ2-1; 15 nucleotides agree with TRBD2. Germline V CDR1 and CDR2: SGHAT, FQNNGV. This CDR3 is 17 amino acids long. The CDR3 spells CAGSSGLAGGTYNEQFF. CDR3 nucleotides: TGTGCCGGCAGCTCGGGACTAGCGGGGGGTACCTACAATGAGCAGTTCTTC.

The chain recombines TRBV5-1 with TRBJ2-1; 10 bases are shared with TRBD2. V dropped 0 bases and J dropped 8; count of bases not matched to a gene: 5. CDR1 and CDR2 (germline): SGHRS, YFSETQ. The CDR3 contains 15 residues. CDR3 sequence: CASSLVAGGGDEQFF. Written as DNA, the CDR3 is TGCGCCAGCAGCTTGGTAGCGGGAGGTGGCGATGAGCAGTTCTTC.